This TCR beta chain came from a study of blood T cell repertoires in COVID-19. Study at large: Both acute and convalescent COVID-19 samples were obtained from the United States, Italy and Spain. T cells, B-cell-depleted T cells, or PBMCs supplied cDNA or gDNA.

Looked up from germline, CDR1 is GTSNPN and CDR2 is SVGIG (reference sequence). The CDR3 length is 13 residues. The germline V and J ends were trimmed by 4 bases and 2 bases, with 10 bases remaining between them. Methods used by the authors: How many nucleated cells were present was estimated from reference gene primer amplification. This table comes from immunoSEQ multiplex PCR, and its TCRdb copy is limited to in-frame clones, with some not included. V and J calls and clone size are copied from that table; D and trimming were computed from the DNA. The table records some 83,000 clones, 84% of them present only once.

The rearrangement uses TRBV30 and TRBJ2-3; no clear D. The sequenced sample consisted of peripheral blood. This clonotype originated in a man aged 45-65 years with acute or convalescent COVID-19. The CDR3 DNA is TGTGCCTGGAATGCAGACAACACAGATACGCAGTATTTT. Its translation is CAWNADNTDTQYF.